These 6 T cell receptor beta chains came from one sample sequenced in a study of blood T cell repertoires in COVID-19. Data came from immunoSEQ multiplex PCR; TCRdb stores just in-frame clones and leaves some out. This sample yields approximately 150,000 clones, of which 89% are seen a single time; under 2% belongs to the top ten. The sequenced material came from peripheral blood. The receptors come from a human donor in a cohort sampled during active COVID-19.

The gene calls are TRBV30 and TRBJ1-4; 8 nucleotides align to TRBD1. Trimming at V came to 2 bases and at J to 8 bases, leaving 10 bases not matched to a gene. CDR1 and CDR2 (germline): GTSNPN, SVGIG (reference sequence). The CDR3 runs to 15 residues. The CDR3 loop is CAWSPNGQGGEKLFF. The CDR3 bases are TGTGCCTGGAGTCCCAATGGACAGGGCGGCGAAAAACTGTTTTTT.

The gene calls are TRBV12-3 or TRBV12-4 and TRBJ1-2; 8 bases are a match to TRBD1. CDR3 length: 13 residues. V lost 4 bases, J lost 3 bases, and 1 base stayed unmatched. The CDR3 here is CASSSTGDYGYTF. In nucleotides, the CDR3 is TGTGCCAGCAGTTCGACAGGGGACTATGGCTACACCTTC.

The chain couples TRBV19 to TRBJ2-1, with D possibly TRBD2 on 6 matching bases. The germline CDR1 and CDR2 sequences are LNHDA and SQIVND (reference sequence). The CDR3 consists of 14 residues. Trimming pared 5 bases from V and 1 base from J, leaving 9 bases between. In DNA, the CDR3 is TGTGCCAGTAGTCCCCGGGGGTCCTACAATGAGCAGTTCTTC. Translated, it gives CASSPRGSYNEQFF.

The V call is TRBV7-3, the J call TRBJ1-6; D uncertain. V was trimmed by 3 bases and J by 8 bases, leaving 11 bases between them. The CDR3 consists of 14 residues. The germline gives CDR1 SGHTA, CDR2 FQGTGA. In DNA, the CDR3 is TGTGCCAGCAGCTTCACGAGTGGTGATTCACCCCTCCACTTT. It is translated as CASSFTSGDSPLHF. Variable domain in full (rest from reference TRBV7-3 and TRBJ1-6): GAGVSQTPSNKVTEKGKYVELRCDPISGHTALYWYRQSLGQGPEFLIYFQGTGAADDSGLPNDRFFAVRPEGSVSTLKIQRTERGDSAVYLCASSFTSGDSPLHFGNGTRLTVT.

The chain carries TRBV6-1 and TRBJ1-2; no reliable D call. V gave up 0 bases and J gave up 8 bases, with 19 bases separating them. The CDR3 length is 16 residues. CDR1 is MNHNS and CDR2 is SASEGT in the germline V gene. DNA of the CDR3: TGTGCCAGCAGTGAAGCTTCTTCGGGGTCGCGATACGGCTACACCTTC. This encodes CASSEASSGSRYGYTF.

The rearrangement uses TRBV10-1 and TRBJ1-5, with 7 bases that match TRBD1. Losses at the gene ends were 3 bases for V and 5 bases for J; bases not matched to a gene: 4. Germline V gene lookup returns CDR1 WNHNN and CDR2 SYGVQD (reference sequence). This CDR3 spans 14 amino acids. CDR3 in amino acids: CASSETGVHQPQHF. The CDR3 DNA follows: TGCGCCAGCAGTGAAACAGGGGTTCATCAGCCCCAGCATTTT.